A single sample is the source of the 2 T cell receptor beta chains below, sequenced in a study of response to subunit inactivated influenza vaccine. TCRdb reprocessed the RT-PCR reads via MiXCR and lists one record per CDR3 protein. The data show fewer than 800,000 distinct CDR3 sequences, approximately 14% seen once. Specimen: PBMCs from blood, collected approximately 13 days after vaccination. All receptors derive from a man aged 45-65 years who received an inactivated influenza vaccine.

In this sample, this clonotype turned up a few times. The chain links TRBV12-3 or TRBV12-4 to TRBJ2-1, with 9 positions matching TRBD2. V dropped 3 bases and J dropped 4; count of bases not matched to a gene: 4. The CDR3 length is 15 residues. The CDR3 DNA is TGTGCCAGCAGTTTCGTGGCGGGAGGGTACAATGAGCAGTTCTTC. It specifies CASSFVAGGYNEQFF.

V gene TRBV18 combines with J gene TRBJ2-7; TRBD2 is a possible D gene (6 bases). CDR1 and CDR2 (germline): KGHSH, LQKENI. V was pared by 3 bases and J by 1 base, with 13 bases between. This CDR3 spans 15 amino acids. CDR3 nucleotides: TGTGCCAGCTCACCTGGAGGGTTTTTGTCCTACGAGCAGTACTTC. Translating gives CASSPGGFLSYEQYF.